The following is a T cell receptor (beta chain) sequence with its context. What it recognizes is unknown. A junction boundary mismatches the germline segment, possibly from a read error. CDR3 length: 14 amino acids. The germline V gene has CDR1 SGHVS and CDR2 FQNEAQ. The assay was immunoSEQ multiplex PCR, and TCRdb's table has in-frame clones only and misses some. The table records about 69,000 clones, roughly nine tenths of them present only once. This specimen belongs to a study of OX40 agonist ivuxolimab in advanced cancers. Study as a whole: Patients with hepatocellular carcinoma, melanoma, renal cell or head and neck cancer made up the dose-escalation patients.

With autoimmune disease history or systemic immunosuppression, patients were excluded. Whole-study results and caveats: There were also nonresponders showing low normalized T-cell clonal expansion.

V and J are TRBV7-8 and TRBJ1-3; D perhaps matches TRBD1 (6 bases). The sequence derives from an adult with an advanced solid tumor such as melanoma, head and neck, liver or kidney cancer. Sequences were derived from CD4+ or CD8+ T cells sorted from blood, sampled in a trial of the OX40 agonist ivuxolimab. The CDR3, as DNA: TGTGCCAGCAGCCCCCTTTCCAGGGGTAACCCATTGGATTTT. As protein: CASSPLSRGNPLDF.